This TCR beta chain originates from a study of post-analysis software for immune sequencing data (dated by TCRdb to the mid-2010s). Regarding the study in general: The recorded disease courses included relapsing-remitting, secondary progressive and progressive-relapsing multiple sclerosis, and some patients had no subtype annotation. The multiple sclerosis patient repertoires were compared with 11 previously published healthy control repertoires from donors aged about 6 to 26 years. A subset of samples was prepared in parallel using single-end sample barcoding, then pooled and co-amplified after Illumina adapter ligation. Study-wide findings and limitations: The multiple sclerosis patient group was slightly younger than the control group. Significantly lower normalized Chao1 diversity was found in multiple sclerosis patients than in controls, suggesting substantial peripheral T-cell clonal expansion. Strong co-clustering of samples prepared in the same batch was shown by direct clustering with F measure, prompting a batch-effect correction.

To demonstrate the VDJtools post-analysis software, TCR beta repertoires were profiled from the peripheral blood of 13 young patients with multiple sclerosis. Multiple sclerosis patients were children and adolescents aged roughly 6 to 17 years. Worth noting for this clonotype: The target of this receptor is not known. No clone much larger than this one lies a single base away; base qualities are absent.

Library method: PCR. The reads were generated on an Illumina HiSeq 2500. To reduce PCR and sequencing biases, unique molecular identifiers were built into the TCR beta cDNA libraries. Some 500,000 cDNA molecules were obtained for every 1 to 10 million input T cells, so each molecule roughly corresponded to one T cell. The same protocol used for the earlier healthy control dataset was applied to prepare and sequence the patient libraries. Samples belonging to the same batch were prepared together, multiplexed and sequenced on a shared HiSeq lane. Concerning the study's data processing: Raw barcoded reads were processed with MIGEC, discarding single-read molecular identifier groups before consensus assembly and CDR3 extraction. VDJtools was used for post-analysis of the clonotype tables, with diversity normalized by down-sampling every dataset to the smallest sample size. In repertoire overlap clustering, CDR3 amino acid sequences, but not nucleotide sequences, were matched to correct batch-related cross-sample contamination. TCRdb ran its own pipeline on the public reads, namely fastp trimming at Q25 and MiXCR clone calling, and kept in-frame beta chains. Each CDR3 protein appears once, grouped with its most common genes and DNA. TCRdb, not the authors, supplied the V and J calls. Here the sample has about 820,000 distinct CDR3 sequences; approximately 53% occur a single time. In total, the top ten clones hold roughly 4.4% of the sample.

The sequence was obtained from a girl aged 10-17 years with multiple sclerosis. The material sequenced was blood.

The CDR3: CSAVGGGRYNEQFF. The DNA sequence is given as TGCAGTGCCGTGGGGGGAGGGCGATACAATGAGCAGTTCTTC. This receptor chain uses TRBV20-1 and TRBJ2-1; TRBD2 fits 7 bases in the junction. Reading the germline V gene (reference sequence) gives CDR1 DFQATT and CDR2 SNEGSKA. The CDR3 runs 14 residues from the cysteine to the phenylalanine. Here the CDR3 DNA is all that survives: 42 bases in frame from base 1. Germline trimming amounts to 6 bases on V and 4 bases on J, with 9 as the count of junction bases outside the gene matches.